This entry lists 4 T cell receptor beta chains sequenced from one sample in a study of glioma-infiltrating T cells. The iRepertoire nested amplicon-rescue multiplex PCR amplified TCR alpha and beta CDR3s from RNA. TCRdb used MiXCR to reprocess the multiplex PCR reads, holding one entry per CDR3 protein. The data contain around 120,000 distinct CDR3 sequences, approximately 24% of them singletons. Sequencing was performed on glioma tissue, nonneoplastic brain tissue, or PBMCs (not recorded which). Receptor source: a human donor with low-grade glioma or glioblastoma, undergoing nonglioma brain surgery, or in good health (not recorded which).

The V call is TRBV3-1, the J call TRBJ1-1; D unresolved. With 2 bases removed from V and 4 bases from J, the gap between germline ends came to 8 bases. The CDR3 is made up of 13 amino acids. Germline V CDR1 and CDR2: LGHDT, YNNKEL (reference sequence). The CDR3 loop is CASSQSEGTEAFF. CDR3 bases: TGTGCCAGCAGCCAATCGGAGGGCACTGAAGCTTTCTTT.

The chain joins TRBV7-2 to TRBJ2-7, with D unresolved. Germline V gene data show CDR1 as SGHTA and CDR2 as FQGNSA. The V gene lost 5 bases and the J gene lost 5 bases, with 7 bases spanning the gap. CDR3 length equals 11 residues. The CDR3 nucleotides read TGTGCCAGCAGCCTACACAACGAGCAGTACGTC. It is translated as CASSLHNEQYV.

This clonotype was found a few times. This chain links TRBV7-3 with TRBJ2-1; D remains ambiguous. V lost 1 base and J lost 0, with 10 bases in between. Germline values: CDR1 SGHTA, CDR2 FQGTGA. The CDR3 has 16 amino acids. This chain's CDR3 is CASSLIPATSYNEQFF. The CDR3 DNA follows: TGTGCCAGCAGCTTAATCCCAGCCACCTCCTACAATGAGCAGTTCTTC.

This clonotype showed up just once. This rearrangement joins TRBV5-1 to TRBJ1-5; 7 positions match TRBD1. J gave up 6 bases and V 0 bases, and 9 bases lay outside the gene matches. The CDR3 covers 16 residues. Germline V gene lookup returns CDR1 SGHRS and CDR2 YFSETQ. CDR3 protein: CASSLEAGGRSQPQHF. The CDR3 nucleotides read TGCGCCAGCAGCTTGGAGGCAGGGGGAAGAAGTCAGCCCCAGCATTTT.